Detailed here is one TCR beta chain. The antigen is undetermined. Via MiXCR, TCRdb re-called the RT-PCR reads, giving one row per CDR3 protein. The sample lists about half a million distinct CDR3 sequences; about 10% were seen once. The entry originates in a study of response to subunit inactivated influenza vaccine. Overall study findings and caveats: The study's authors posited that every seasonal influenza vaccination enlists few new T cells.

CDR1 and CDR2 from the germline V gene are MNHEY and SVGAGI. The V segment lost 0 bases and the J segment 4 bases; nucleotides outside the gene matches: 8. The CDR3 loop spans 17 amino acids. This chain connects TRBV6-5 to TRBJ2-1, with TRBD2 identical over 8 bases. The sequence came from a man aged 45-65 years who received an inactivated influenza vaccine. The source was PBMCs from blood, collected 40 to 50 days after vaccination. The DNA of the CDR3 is TGTGCCAGCAGTTACTCCGGATATAGCGGGGCTTACAATGAGCAGTTCTTC. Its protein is CASSYSGYSGAYNEQFF.